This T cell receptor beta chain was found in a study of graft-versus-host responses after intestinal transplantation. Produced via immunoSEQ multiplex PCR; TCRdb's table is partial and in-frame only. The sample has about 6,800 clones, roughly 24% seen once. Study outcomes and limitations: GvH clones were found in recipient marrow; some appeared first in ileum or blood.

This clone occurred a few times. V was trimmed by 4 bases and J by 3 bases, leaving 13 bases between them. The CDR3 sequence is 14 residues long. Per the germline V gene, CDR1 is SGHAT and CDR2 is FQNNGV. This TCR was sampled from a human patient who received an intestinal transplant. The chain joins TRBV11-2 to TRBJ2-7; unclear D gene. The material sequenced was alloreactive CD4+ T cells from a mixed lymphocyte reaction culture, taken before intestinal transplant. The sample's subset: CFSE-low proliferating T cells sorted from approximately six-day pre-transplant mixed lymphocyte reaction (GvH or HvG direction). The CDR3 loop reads CASSSPVMVYEQYF. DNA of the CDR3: TGTGCCAGCAGCTCGCCCGTGATGGTCTACGAGCAGTACTTC. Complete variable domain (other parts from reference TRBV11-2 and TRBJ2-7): EAGVAQSPRYKIIEKRQSVAFWCNPISGHATLYWYQQILGQGPKLLIQFQNNGVVDDSQLPKDRFSAERLKGVDSTLKIQPAKLEDSAVYLCASSSPVMVYEQYFGPGTRLTVT.